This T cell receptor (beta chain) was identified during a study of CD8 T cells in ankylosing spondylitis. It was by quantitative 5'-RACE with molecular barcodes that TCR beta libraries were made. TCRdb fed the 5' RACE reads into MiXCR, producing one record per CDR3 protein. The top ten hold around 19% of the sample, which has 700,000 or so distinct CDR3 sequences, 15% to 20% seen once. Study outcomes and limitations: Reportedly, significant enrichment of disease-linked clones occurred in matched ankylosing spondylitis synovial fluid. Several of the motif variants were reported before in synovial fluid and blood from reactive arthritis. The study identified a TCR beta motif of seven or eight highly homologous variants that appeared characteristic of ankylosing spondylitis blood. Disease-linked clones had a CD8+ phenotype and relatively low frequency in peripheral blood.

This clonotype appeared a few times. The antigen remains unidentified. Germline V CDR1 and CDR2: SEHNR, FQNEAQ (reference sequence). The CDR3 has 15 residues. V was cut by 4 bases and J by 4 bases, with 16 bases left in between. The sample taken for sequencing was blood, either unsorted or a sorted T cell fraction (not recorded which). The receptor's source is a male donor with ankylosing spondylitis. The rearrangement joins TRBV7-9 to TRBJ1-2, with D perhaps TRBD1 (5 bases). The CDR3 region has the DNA TGTGCCAGCAGCTCCATCCAAGGGGTCGGCTATGGCTACACCTTC. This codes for CASSSIQGVGYGYTF.